The 27 T cell receptor beta chains below come from one sample, sequenced in a study of control samples from healthy donors and cancer patients. TCRdb's copy holds only in-frame clones and misses some; the assay was immunoSEQ multiplex PCR. The repertoire holds 75,000 to 90,000 clones, with around nine tenths as singletons. The sequenced material came from blood. These receptors originate from a man younger than 45 in good health.

The chain recombines TRBV2 with TRBJ1-4; 7 bases are shared with TRBD1. Germline-derived CDR1 and CDR2 are SNHLY and FYNNEI. Losses at the gene ends were 3 bases for V and 12 bases for J; bases not matched to a gene: 16. The CDR3 length is 16 residues. CDR3: CASSDVYRGLMTELFF. CDR3 nucleotide sequence: TGTGCCAGCAGTGATGTGTACAGGGGACTAATGACGGAACTGTTTTTT.

This sequence joins TRBV15 and TRBJ1-1, with a tentative D call TRBD1 (6 bases). CDR1 and CDR2 from the germline V gene are LNHNV and YYDKDF (reference sequence). This CDR3 contains 18 residues. Trimming cost V 8 bases and J 0 bases, with 25 bases left between them. CDR3 nucleotide sequence: TGTGCCACCTTACGACCGACAGGAGACTTCAAGATGAACACTGAAGCTTTCTTT. This encodes CATLRPTGDFKMNTEAFF.

The rearrangement uses TRBV25-1 and TRBJ2-7; either TRBD1 or TRBD2 may fit D (6 bases each). Looked up from germline, CDR1 is MGHDK and CDR2 is SYGVNS. Trimming stripped 2 bases from V and 5 bases from J, with 10 bases between. The CDR3 covers 13 residues. The CDR3 loop is CASSEGGGDEQYF. The CDR3 coding sequence is TGTGCCAGCAGTGAAGGAGGGGGTGACGAGCAGTACTTC.

The V and J genes are TRBV7-8 and TRBJ2-3; 9 positions agree with TRBD1. This CDR3 region has 16 residues. From germline, CDR1 is SGHVS and CDR2 FQNEAQ. Trimming at V came to 7 bases and at J to 0 bases, leaving 8 bases not matched to a gene. The CDR3 sequence is CASKRRQGGSTDTQYF. For the CDR3, the DNA is TGTGCCAGCAAGCGTAGACAGGGGGGTAGCACAGATACGCAGTATTTT.

The gene calls are TRBV11-2 and TRBJ2-7; D is uncertain. Germline CDR1 SGHAT, CDR2 FQNNGV. V was pared by 5 bases and J by 6 bases, with 8 bases between. This CDR3 region has 11 residues. This CDR3 is CASSPGPEQYV. The CDR3 DNA follows: TGTGCCAGCAGCCCCGGACCCGAGCAGTACGTC.

V and J are TRBV5-4 and TRBJ2-3; 10 positions agree with TRBD2. Germline CDR1 reads SGHNT; CDR2 reads YYREEE (reference sequence). Trimming removed 7 bases from V and 0 bases from J; junction bases left unmatched: 8. CDR3 size: 16 residues. This CDR3 is CASHHSGGSSTDTQYF. The CDR3 coding sequence is TGTGCCAGCCACCATAGCGGGGGGTCTAGCACAGATACGCAGTATTTT.

The chain uses TRBV18 and TRBJ1-3, with 8 bases matching TRBD1. This CDR3 comprises 17 residues. Germline V gene data show CDR1 as KGHSH and CDR2 as LQKENI. The V and J ends lost 6 bases and 0 bases, in that order; junction bases with no gene match: 10. The CDR3 nucleotides read TGTGCCAGCTCTCAATCAGGGGGCCGTAGCTCTGGAAACACCATATATTTT. This translates into CASSQSGGRSSGNTIYF.

This rearrangement joins TRBV11-2 to TRBJ2-7; D might be TRBD1 (5 bases). The CDR3 loop spans 13 amino acids. Germline V lookup: CDR1 SGHAT, CDR2 FQNNGV. V dropped 3 bases and J dropped 0 bases, with 6 bases sitting between them. CDR3 sequence (DNA): TGTGCCAGCAGCTTTGACAGCTCCTACGAGCAGTACGTC. Translated: CASSFDSSYEQYV.

This clone was seen only once. This chain connects TRBV6-6 to TRBJ2-1; no reliable D call. This CDR3 has 12 residues. Germline values: CDR1 MNHNY, CDR2 SVGAGI (reference sequence). V was trimmed by 6 bases and J by 5 bases, leaving 8 bases between them. The CDR3 nucleotides read TGTGCCAGCAGCTTAGTCGACAATGAGCAGTTCTTC. Protein product: CASSLVDNEQFF.

Points on this clone: Other DNA sequences in this specimen translate into the identical CDR3. V is TRBV5-1 and J is TRBJ2-2, with a tentative D call TRBD1 (6 bases). CDR1 is SGHRS and CDR2 is YFSETQ in the germline V gene. V was pared by 4 bases and J by 1 base, with 11 bases between. The CDR3 length is 15 residues. The CDR3 DNA reads as TGCGCCAGCAGCGTACAGGGTTGGAACACCGGGGAGCTGTTTTTT. Residues: CASSVQGWNTGELFF.

V is TRBV2 and J is TRBJ1-2; 9 bases are shared with TRBD1. The V gene's germline CDR1 is SNHLY and CDR2 FYNNEI. Trimming took 8 bases from V and 8 from J; bases not matched to a gene: 9. CDR3 length: 13 residues. As DNA, the CDR3 is TGTGCCAGCCAATACAGGGGGCGAGAGGGCTACACCTTC. This codes for CASQYRGREGYTF. Supplemented by reference TRBV2 and TRBJ1-2, the full variable domain reads EPEVTQTPSHQVTQMGQEVILRCVPISNHLYFYWYRQILGQKVEFLVSFYNNEISEKSEIFDDQFSVERPDGSNFTLKIRSTKLEDSAMYFCASQYRGREGYTFGSGTRLTVV.

The rearrangement joins TRBV2 to TRBJ2-7; D tentatively fits TRBD1 or TRBD2 (5 bases each). Germline V CDR1 and CDR2: SNHLY, FYNNEI. This CDR3 comprises 15 residues. V gave up 4 bases and J gave up 0 bases, with 13 bases separating them. The CDR3 nucleotides read TGTGCCAGCAGTGCACGGGACGCCCGCTCCTACGAGCAGTACTTC. Its protein product is CASSARDARSYEQYF.

This clone was picked up one time. As DNA, the CDR3 is TGTGCCAGCAGCTTGGCCCAGAGTCTCTCCTACGAGCAGTACTTC. Translating gives CASSLAQSLSYEQYF. The chain carries TRBV5-7 and TRBJ2-7; D gene unclear. Being an ORF, TRBV5-7 has a function that is uncertain. The CDR3 totals 15 residues. The germline V and J ends were trimmed by 0 bases and 0 bases, with 10 bases remaining between them.

The rearrangement joins TRBV5-1 to TRBJ2-1; 9 bases are a match to TRBD2. The V segment lost 4 bases and the J segment 0 bases; nucleotides outside the gene matches: 8. In germline, CDR1 is SGHRS, CDR2 YFSETQ. The CDR3 is 17 residues long. In DNA, the CDR3 is TGCGCCAGCAGCACCGGGACTAGCCCCCTCTCCTACAATGAGCAGTTCTTC. Its translation: CASSTGTSPLSYNEQFF.

The chain employs TRBV27 and TRBJ1-2; the match to TRBD1 covers 8 bases. The CDR3 is 14 amino acids. Trimming cost V 6 bases and J 6 bases; bases outside gene matches: 9. Germline CDR1 MNHEY, CDR2 SMNVEV (reference sequence). The CDR3 coding sequence is TGTGCCAGCAGCGGACAGGGTTTCTCCCATGGCTACACCTTC. This translates into CASSGQGFSHGYTF.

V and J are TRBV4-2 and TRBJ1-4; D gene uncertain. The V end lost 0 bases, the J end lost 8 bases, and 13 bases lay between the germline ends. The length of the CDR3 is 15 residues. Germline loops: CDR1 LGHNA, CDR2 YNFKEQ. CDR3 bases: TGTGCCAGCAGCCAAGATTGGGCAGCCCGGGAAAAACTGTTTTTT. Protein: CASSQDWAAREKLFF.

J is TRBJ1-6 and V is TRBV6-5; 7 nucleotides match TRBD1. The CDR3 extends over 13 amino acids. CDR1 is MNHEY and CDR2 is SVGAGI in the germline V gene. V shed 8 bases, J shed 8 bases, and the junction held 6 bases outside the gene matches. The CDR3 loop is CASGTVYDSPLHF. The CDR3 nucleotides are TGTGCCAGCGGGACAGTTTACGATTCACCCCTCCACTTT.

The J gene is TRBJ1-4, the V gene TRBV10-3; TRBD1 might be the D (6 bases). The CDR3 length is 11 residues. Germline CDR1 reads ENHRY; CDR2 reads SYGVKD. V was clipped by 5 bases and J by 8 bases, with 6 bases between them. CDR3 coding DNA: TGTGCCATCAGTACAGGGGAAAAACTGTTTTTT. Its translation is CAISTGEKLFF.

The chain couples TRBV11-3 to TRBJ2-3, with TRBD2 identical over 7 bases. In germline, CDR1 is SGHNT, CDR2 YENEEA. V lost 4 bases and J lost 0; bases outside the gene matches: 7. The CDR3 runs to 16 residues. CDR3 bases: TGTGCCAGCAGCTCAGGACTAGTGGCTAGCACAGATACGCAGTATTTT. Its translation is CASSSGLVASTDTQYF.

The CDR3 loop reads CASSYSYIGDTEAFF. In DNA, the CDR3 is TGTGCCAGCAGTTACTCCTATATCGGGGACACTGAAGCTTTCTTT. The genes are TRBV6-5 and TRBJ1-1; D uncertain. Deletions cut 0 bases from V and 3 bases from J, with 11 bases between. The CDR3 is 15 residues long. Looked up from germline, CDR1 is MNHEY and CDR2 is SVGAGI.

The V gene is TRBV12-5, the J gene TRBJ1-5; D remains unclear. With 5 bases removed from V and 6 bases from J, the gap between germline ends came to 17 bases. The CDR3 is 15 residues long. The germline CDR1 and CDR2 sequences are LGHNT and FRNRAP. The CDR3 protein is CASGTLERAGQPQHF. The CDR3 DNA is TGTGCTAGTGGTACCCTGGAGAGGGCCGGTCAGCCCCAGCATTTT.

The gene calls are TRBV20-1 and TRBJ2-3, with D maybe TRBD2 (5 bases). Trimming took 3 bases from V and 3 from J, leaving 13 bases between them. Germline V lookup: CDR1 DFQATT, CDR2 SNEGSKA (reference sequence). This CDR3 is 14 amino acids long. The CDR3: CSASLGDGTDTQYF. CDR3 nucleotide sequence: TGCAGTGCTAGTTTGGGAGATGGGACAGATACGCAGTATTTT.

J is TRBJ1-4 and V is TRBV3-1 (or the pseudogene TRBV3-2); 9 bases are a match to TRBD1. V lost 1 base and J lost 0; bases outside the gene matches: 3. Germline V gene data show CDR1 as LGHDT and CDR2 as YNNKEL (reference sequence). The CDR3 consists of 17 residues. This CDR3 reads CASSQGGTGTTNEKLFF. The CDR3 DNA follows: TGTGCCAGCAGCCAAGGTGGGACAGGGACAACTAATGAAAAACTGTTTTTT.

The chain links TRBV6-4 to TRBJ2-1, with a tentative D call TRBD1 (7 bases). Deletions cut 5 bases from V and 8 bases from J, with 13 bases between. CDR1 and CDR2 from the germline V gene are MRHNA and SNTAGT. The CDR3 is made up of 13 amino acids. CDR3 nucleotide sequence: TGTGCCAGCAGTTACAGGGGCGGGGATGAGCAGTTCTTC. The encoded protein is CASSYRGGDEQFF.

The rearrangement joins TRBV10-3 to TRBJ2-5; TRBD1 is a possible D gene (5 bases). Trimming left V 8 bases short and J 1 base short, with 5 bases between. Germline V gene sequence: CDR1 ENHRY, CDR2 SYGVKD. This CDR3 is built from 11 residues. CDR3 protein: CAIGAQETQYF. CDR3 bases: TGTGCCATCGGGGCCCAAGAGACCCAGTACTTC.

The CDR3 DNA follows: TGTGCCAGCAGGCTTCCTAGCGGGGCTTCAGATACGCAGTATTTT. It codes for CASRLPSGASDTQYF. The chain recombines TRBV6-5 with TRBJ2-3; 9 bases match TRBD2. The germline V gene encodes CDR1 MNHEY and CDR2 SVGAGI. The CDR3 sequence is 15 residues long. The V and J ends lost 6 bases and 4 bases, in that order; junction bases with no gene match: 8.

V gene TRBV24-1 combines with J gene TRBJ2-2; a possible D gene is TRBD2 (7 bases). Germline CDR1 is KGHDR and CDR2 is SFDVKD. CDR3 size: 17 residues. Trimming cost V 5 bases and J 2 bases, with 17 bases left between them. CDR3 nucleotide sequence: TGTGCCACCAGTGGAAGGGGGGGGCAAGAAAACACCGGGGAGCTGTTTTTT. Its protein is CATSGRGGQENTGELFF.